One and the same sample provided the 28 T cell receptor beta chains below, sequenced in a study of blood T cell repertoires in COVID-19. This table comes from immunoSEQ multiplex PCR, and its TCRdb copy is limited to in-frame clones, with some not included. The sample has approximately 300,000 clones, 80% to 95% seen once. Sequencing was done on a sample of peripheral blood. These receptor sequences come from a woman under 40 with COVID-19, enrolled during active disease.

V and J are TRBV28 and TRBJ1-6, with TRBD1 identical over 7 bases. CDR3 length equals 15 residues. In germline, CDR1 is MDHEN, CDR2 SYDVKM. V gave up 4 bases and J gave up 7 bases; unmatched junction bases: 7. CDR3: CASSSARGVNSPLHF. CDR3 nucleotide sequence: TGTGCCAGCAGTTCCGCCAGGGGGGTGAATTCACCCCTCCACTTT.

The CDR3 reads CASNAEGSGNTIYF. CDR3 sequence (DNA): TGTGCCAGCAACGCGGAGGGGTCCGGAAACACCATATATTTT. The genes are TRBV13 and TRBJ1-3, with D possibly matching TRBD1 (5 bases). This CDR3 has 14 amino acids. Trimming pared 7 bases from V and 4 bases from J, leaving 14 bases between. CDR1 is PRHDT and CDR2 is FYEKMQ in the germline V gene (reference sequence).

The rearrangement uses TRBV5-1 and TRBJ2-7; a weak D match, TRBD2 (5 bases). The ends were cut back, 0 bases at V and 12 bases at J, with 10 bases in the middle. There are 11 residues in the CDR3. Germline CDR1 SGHRS, CDR2 YFSETQ. The CDR3 nucleotides read TGCGCCAGCAGCTTGGACGGGAAACCGTACTTC. Translating gives CASSLDGKPYF.

The chain joins TRBV27 to TRBJ1-5; 7 bases agree with TRBD1. This CDR3 contains 16 residues. The junction had 10 bases not matched to a gene; V was cut back by 5 bases and J by 3 bases. The germline CDR1 and CDR2 sequences are MNHEY and SMNVEV (reference sequence). CDR3 loop: CASSPSAGGVNQPQHF. The CDR3 DNA sequence: TGTGCCAGCAGTCCCTCTGCAGGGGGAGTCAATCAGCCCCAGCATTTT.

The chain uses TRBV5-1 and TRBJ1-4; a weak D match, TRBD1 (5 bases). The germline CDR1 and CDR2 sequences are SGHRS and YFSETQ. CDR3 size: 16 residues. Deletions cut 0 bases from V and 8 bases from J, with 17 bases between. CDR3: CASSLDAPGVSEKLFF. Written as DNA, the CDR3 is TGCGCCAGCAGCTTGGATGCCCCGGGGGTGTCGGAAAAACTGTTTTTT. Looking up the rest from reference TRBV5-1 and TRBJ1-4 gives the full variable domain: KAGVTQTPRYLIKTRGQQVTLSCSPISGHRSVSWYQQTPGQGLQFLFEYFSETQRNKGNFPGRFSGRQFSNSRSEMNVSTLELGDSALYLCASSLDAPGVSEKLFFGSGTQLSVL.

V usage is TRBV10-3 and J usage is TRBJ2-3, with D unclear. Deletions cut 3 bases from V and 0 bases from J, with 16 bases between. The CDR3 runs to 17 residues. Germline values: CDR1 ENHRY, CDR2 SYGVKD. CDR3 sequence: CAISETEGESSTDTQYF. DNA for the CDR3: TGTGCCATCAGTGAAACGGAAGGAGAGTCTAGCACAGATACGCAGTATTTT.

V gene TRBV21-1 combines with J gene TRBJ2-5; the D call of TRBD2 is as the table states it, not checked on the DNA. TRBV21-1 is labeled a pseudogene. The CDR3 length is 17 residues. The CDR3: CASSKGPMSGRVETQYF. DNA for the CDR3: TGTGCCAGCAGCAAAGGGCCGATGAGCGGGAGAGTGGAGACCCAGTACTTC.

The gene calls are TRBV6-2 or TRBV6-3 and TRBJ2-1, with TRBD2 identical over 7 bases. Germline V gene lookup returns CDR1 MNHEY and CDR2 SVGEGT. This CDR3 has 16 amino acids. Unmatched junction bases numbered 11, after V lost 2 bases and J lost 7 bases. The CDR3 is CASSYLPGLVGNEQFF. CDR3 coding DNA: TGTGCCAGCAGTTACCTTCCAGGACTAGTGGGGAATGAGCAGTTCTTC.

The chain recombines TRBV5-1 with TRBJ2-2; no definite D call. There are 13 residues in the CDR3. Deletions cut 1 base from V and 4 bases from J, with 5 bases between. Germline V gene data show CDR1 as SGHRS and CDR2 as YFSETQ. The CDR3: CASSLYITGELFF. For the CDR3, the DNA is TGCGCCAGCAGCTTGTACATCACCGGGGAGCTGTTTTTT.

This clone occurred once. V and J are TRBV5-6 and TRBJ1-2, with 9 bases lining up with TRBD1. J lost 5 bases, V lost 0 bases, and 5 bases had no gene match. Germline V lookup: CDR1 SGHDT, CDR2 YYEEEE. The CDR3 runs to 15 residues. CDR3 amino acids: CASSLADRGLYGYTF. In DNA, the CDR3 is TGTGCCAGCAGCTTGGCGGACAGGGGATTATATGGCTACACCTTC.

CDR3 DNA sequence: TGTGCCAGTAGCAGGGGGCGATCACCCCTCCACTTT. This codes for CASSRGRSPLHF. V is TRBV19 and J is TRBJ1-6; 8 positions agree with TRBD1. Germline CDR1 LNHDA, CDR2 SQIVND (reference sequence). V shed 6 bases and J 10 bases; nucleotides not matched to a gene: 2. The CDR3 extends over 12 amino acids.

The V call is TRBV6-5, the J call TRBJ2-1, with no clear D. The CDR3 loop spans 13 amino acids. The germline V gene has CDR1 MNHEY and CDR2 SVGAGI. V was pared by 7 bases and J by 2 bases, with 9 bases between. CDR3 sequence (DNA): TGTGCCAGCAACCCGGAGACCTACAATGAGCAGTTCTTC. Translation: CASNPETYNEQFF.

This clone turned up a few times. This chain connects TRBV4-3 to TRBJ1-4; D is ambiguous. Trimming removed 1 base from V and 8 bases from J, with 11 bases in between. Germline V gene data show CDR1 as LGHNA and CDR2 as YSLEER. The CDR3 is 14 residues long. The CDR3: CASSQGGIGEKLFF. The CDR3 nucleotides are TGCGCCAGCAGCCAAGGAGGGATAGGGGAAAAACTGTTTTTT.

This chain connects TRBV7-6 to TRBJ2-7; the D gene is possibly TRBD1 (5 bases). The CDR3 spans 13 residues. With 2 bases removed from V and 5 bases from J, the gap between germline ends came to 10 bases. Per the germline V gene, CDR1 is SGHVS and CDR2 is FNYEAQ. Here the CDR3 reads CASSLIRVDEQYF. The CDR3 nucleotides are TGTGCCAGCAGCTTAATCAGGGTTGACGAGCAGTACTTC.

This chain joins TRBV4-3 and TRBJ1-2; tentative D call: TRBD1 (5 bases). The CDR3 extends over 14 amino acids. The V end was cut by 0 bases, the J end by 4 bases, with 9 bases between. Germline CDR1 is LGHNA and CDR2 is YSLEER. The CDR3 reads CASSQDPGGYGYTF. CDR3 sequence (DNA): TGCGCCAGCAGCCAAGATCCGGGGGGCTATGGCTACACCTTC.

The gene calls are TRBV6-5 and TRBJ2-1; 7 bases agree with TRBD2. This CDR3 has 11 residues. Germline CDR1 MNHEY, CDR2 SVGAGI. With V trimmed by 6 bases and J by 10 bases, 3 bases remained unmatched. The DNA for the CDR3 is TGTGCCAGCAGGCGGGACTACGAGCAGTTCTTC. The encoded protein is CASRRDYEQFF.

The genes are TRBV28 and TRBJ1-5, with a tentative D call TRBD1 (5 bases). V was pared by 3 bases and J by 4 bases, with 10 bases between. Germline V lookup: CDR1 MDHEN, CDR2 SYDVKM. This CDR3 has 14 residues. The CDR3 protein is CASSFWGDNQPQHF. The DNA of the CDR3 is TGTGCCAGCAGTTTTTGGGGGGATAATCAGCCCCAGCATTTT.

The V call is TRBV5-1, the J call TRBJ2-5; a possible D gene is TRBD1 (6 bases). Germline lookup yields CDR1 SGHRS and CDR2 YFSETQ. The ends were cut back, 7 bases at V and 1 base at J, with 11 bases in the middle. The CDR3 has 13 residues. CDR3 DNA: TGCGCCAGCCAACAGGGTGGCCAAGAGACCCAGTACTTC. Its translation: CASQQGGQETQYF.

This chain links TRBV28 with TRBJ1-5; D is unclear. The CDR3 contains 14 residues. CDR1 is MDHEN and CDR2 is SYDVKM in the germline V gene. Trimming shortened V by 7 bases and J by 1 base, and 11 bases separated the two germline ends. In DNA form, the CDR3 reads TGTGCCAGCATCTCCCCCCCGAGCAATCAGCCCCAGCATTTT. Translating it yields CASISPPSNQPQHF.

The chain couples TRBV5-4 to TRBJ1-2; maybe TRBD1 (5 bases). This CDR3 region has 14 residues. CDR1 and CDR2 from the germline V gene are SGHNT and YYREEE (reference sequence). The V end lost 4 bases, the J end lost 6 bases, and 16 bases lay between the germline ends. The CDR3 loop is CASSPESGSNGYTF. CDR3 coding DNA: TGTGCCAGCAGCCCGGAATCAGGGTCCAATGGCTACACCTTC.

The genes are TRBV2 and TRBJ1-5; TRBD1 aligns across 7 bases. The germline CDR1 and CDR2 sequences are SNHLY and FYNNEI. CDR3 length: 16 residues. The junction had 14 bases not matched to a gene; V was cut back by 6 bases and J by 6 bases. In DNA form, the CDR3 reads TGTGCCAGCAGGCCTACAGGGGCCCTCGAACGTCAGCCCCAGCATTTT. Its translation is CASRPTGALERQPQHF.

The chain couples TRBV2 to TRBJ1-1; no definite D call. The CDR3 has 13 residues. V lost 10 bases to trimming and J lost 4 bases, with 16 bases between them. Germline CDR1 reads SNHLY; CDR2 reads FYNNEI. CDR3 region: CATQQSRITEAFF. DNA for the CDR3: TGTGCCACTCAGCAGAGCAGGATCACTGAAGCTTTCTTT.

This clone is a singleton in its sample. The identical CDR3 is also encoded by other nucleotide sequences in the sample. The chain uses TRBV5-1 and TRBJ1-1; no clear D gene. Germline V gene data show CDR1 as SGHRS and CDR2 as YFSETQ. V lost 0 bases to trimming and J lost 5 bases, with 8 bases between them. This CDR3 contains 13 residues. The CDR3 nucleotides read TGCGCCAGCAGCTTGGACGTGCGTACTGAAGCTTTCTTT. Protein sequence: CASSLDVRTEAFF.

The chain combines TRBV27 with TRBJ2-2; tentatively, D is TRBD2 (5 bases). CDR1 MNHEY and CDR2 SMNVEV come from the germline V gene (reference sequence). V was cut by 3 bases and J by 0 bases, with 8 bases left in between. The CDR3 extends over 15 amino acids. The CDR3 region has the DNA TGTGCCAGCAGTTTGATGGGAGCGAACACCGGGGAGCTGTTTTTT. It encodes CASSLMGANTGELFF.

A note on this clone: The germline gene is not matched at one end of the junction; a read error may be the cause. The genes are TRBV6-1 and TRBJ1-6; the match to TRBD1 covers 10 bases. Germline values: CDR1 MNHNS, CDR2 SASEGT. This CDR3 is built from 16 residues. DNA of the CDR3: TGTGCCAGCAGTAAAGCCGGGACAGGGGCGAATTCACCCCTCCACTTT. Its protein is CASSKAGTGANSPLHF.

The CDR3 loop is CASSLLRDYGEQFF. CDR3 in DNA: TGTGCCAGCAGCCTCCTCCGGGACTACGGAGAGCAGTTCTTC. The rearrangement joins TRBV7-9 to TRBJ2-1, with 7 bases matching TRBD2. J gave up 10 bases and V 5 bases, and 11 bases lay outside the gene matches. CDR1 is SEHNR, CDR2 FQNEAQ, per germline (reference sequence). CDR3 length: 14 amino acids.

The chain uses TRBV24-1 and TRBJ2-1, with D possibly TRBD2 on 6 matching bases. Germline assignment: CDR1 KGHDR and CDR2 SFDVKD. Trimming removed 3 bases from V and 9 bases from J, with 23 bases in between. The CDR3 runs to 17 residues. CDR3 loop: CATSDGGSFGRGFEQFF. CDR3 sequence (DNA): TGTGCCACCAGTGATGGGGGGAGTTTCGGGAGAGGTTTTGAGCAGTTCTTC.

The gene calls are TRBV6-2 or TRBV6-3 and TRBJ2-7; 9 positions match TRBD2. Germline V CDR1 and CDR2: MNHEY, SVGEGT. The trim removed 5 bases at V and 7 bases at J, leaving 12 bases unmatched. The CDR3 runs to 15 residues. Here the CDR3 reads CASSPGGSGGPEQYF. In DNA form, the CDR3 reads TGTGCCAGCAGTCCCGGGGGTAGCGGGGGCCCGGAGCAGTACTTC.